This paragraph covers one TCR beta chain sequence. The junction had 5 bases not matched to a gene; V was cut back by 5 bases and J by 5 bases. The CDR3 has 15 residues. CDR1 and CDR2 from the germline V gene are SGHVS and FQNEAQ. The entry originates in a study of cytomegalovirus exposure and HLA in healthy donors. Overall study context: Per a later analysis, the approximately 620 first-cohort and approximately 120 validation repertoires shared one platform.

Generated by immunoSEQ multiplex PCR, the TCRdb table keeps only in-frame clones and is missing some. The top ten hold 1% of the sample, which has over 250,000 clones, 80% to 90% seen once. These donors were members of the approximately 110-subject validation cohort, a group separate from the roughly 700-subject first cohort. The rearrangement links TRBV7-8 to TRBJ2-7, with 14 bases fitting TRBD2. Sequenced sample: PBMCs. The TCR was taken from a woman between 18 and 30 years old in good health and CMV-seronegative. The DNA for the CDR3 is TGTGCCAGCAGCGGAGGGACTAGCGGGGGTCACGAGCAGTACTTC. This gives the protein CASSGGTSGGHEQYF.